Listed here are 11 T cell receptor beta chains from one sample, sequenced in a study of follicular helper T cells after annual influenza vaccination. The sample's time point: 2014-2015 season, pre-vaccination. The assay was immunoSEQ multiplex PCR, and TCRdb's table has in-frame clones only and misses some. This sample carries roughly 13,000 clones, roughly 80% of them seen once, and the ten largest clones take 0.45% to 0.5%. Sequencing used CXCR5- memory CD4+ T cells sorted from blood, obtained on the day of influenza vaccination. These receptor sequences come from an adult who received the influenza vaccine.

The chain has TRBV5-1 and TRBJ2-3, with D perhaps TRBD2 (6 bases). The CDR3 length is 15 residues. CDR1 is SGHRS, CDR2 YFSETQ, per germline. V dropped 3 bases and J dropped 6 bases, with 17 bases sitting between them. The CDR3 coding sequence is TGCGCCAGCAGCTCCGCGGGGACCCCTTTGGATACGCAGTATTTT. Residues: CASSSAGTPLDTQYF.

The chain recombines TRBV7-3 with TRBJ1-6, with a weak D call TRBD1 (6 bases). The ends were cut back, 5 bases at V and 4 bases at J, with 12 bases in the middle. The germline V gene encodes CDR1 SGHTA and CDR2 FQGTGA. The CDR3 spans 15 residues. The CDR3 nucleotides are TGTGCCAGCAGCAAAGAGACAGGTTATAATTCACCCCTCCACTTT. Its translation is CASSKETGYNSPLHF.

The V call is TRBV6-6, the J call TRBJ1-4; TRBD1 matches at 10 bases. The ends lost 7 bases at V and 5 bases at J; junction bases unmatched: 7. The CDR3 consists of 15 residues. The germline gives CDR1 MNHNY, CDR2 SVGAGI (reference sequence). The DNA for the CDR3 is TGTGCCAGCAACTACAAGGGACAGGGGAATGAAAAACTGTTTTTT. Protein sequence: CASNYKGQGNEKLFF.

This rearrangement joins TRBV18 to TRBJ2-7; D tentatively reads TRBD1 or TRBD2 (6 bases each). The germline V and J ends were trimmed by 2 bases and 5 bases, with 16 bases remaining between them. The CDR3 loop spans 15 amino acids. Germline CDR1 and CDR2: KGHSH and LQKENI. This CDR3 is CASSPRDGGPNEQYF. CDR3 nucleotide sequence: TGTGCCAGCTCACCAAGAGACGGGGGCCCCAACGAGCAGTACTTC.

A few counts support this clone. This CDR3 reads CASKQQGANTGELFF. CDR3 DNA: TGCGCCAGCAAACAGCAGGGGGCGAACACCGGGGAGCTGTTTTTT. The gene calls are TRBV5-1 and TRBJ2-2; TRBD1 matches at 7 bases. Germline loops: CDR1 SGHRS, CDR2 YFSETQ. The CDR3 spans 15 residues. V lost 6 bases to trimming and J lost 0 bases; unmatched junction nucleotides: 5.

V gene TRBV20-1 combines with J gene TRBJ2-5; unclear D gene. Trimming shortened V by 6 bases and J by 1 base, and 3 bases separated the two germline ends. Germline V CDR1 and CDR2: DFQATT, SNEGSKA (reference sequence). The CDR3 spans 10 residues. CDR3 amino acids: CSAIQETQYF. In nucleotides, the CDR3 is TGCAGTGCCATCCAAGAGACCCAGTACTTC.

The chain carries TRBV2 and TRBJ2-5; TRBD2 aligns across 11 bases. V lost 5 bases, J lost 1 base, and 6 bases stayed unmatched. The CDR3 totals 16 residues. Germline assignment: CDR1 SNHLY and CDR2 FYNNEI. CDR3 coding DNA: TGTGCCAGCAGTCTAACTAGCGGGGGATCCCAAGAGACCCAGTACTTC. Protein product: CASSLTSGGSQETQYF.

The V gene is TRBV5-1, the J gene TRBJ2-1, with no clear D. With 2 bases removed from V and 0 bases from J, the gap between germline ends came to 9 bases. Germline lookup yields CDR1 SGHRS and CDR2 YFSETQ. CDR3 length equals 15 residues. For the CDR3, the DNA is TGCGCCAGCAGCTTCGTACCGAGCTCCTACAATGAGCAGTTCTTC. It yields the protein CASSFVPSSYNEQFF.

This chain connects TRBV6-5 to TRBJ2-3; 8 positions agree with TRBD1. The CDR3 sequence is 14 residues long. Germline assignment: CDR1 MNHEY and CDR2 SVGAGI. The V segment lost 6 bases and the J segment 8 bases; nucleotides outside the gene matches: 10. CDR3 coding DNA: TGTGCCAGCAGCGGACAGGGTGGAGTTGGTACGCAGTATTTT. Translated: CASSGQGGVGTQYF.

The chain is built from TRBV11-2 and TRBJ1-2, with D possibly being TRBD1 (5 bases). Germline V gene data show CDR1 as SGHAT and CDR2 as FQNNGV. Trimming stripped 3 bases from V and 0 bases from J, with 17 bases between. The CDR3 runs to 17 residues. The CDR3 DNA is TGTGCCAGCAGCTTCAGGGCCCTCGGGGCAGCTAACTATGGCTACACCTTC. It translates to CASSFRALGAANYGYTF.

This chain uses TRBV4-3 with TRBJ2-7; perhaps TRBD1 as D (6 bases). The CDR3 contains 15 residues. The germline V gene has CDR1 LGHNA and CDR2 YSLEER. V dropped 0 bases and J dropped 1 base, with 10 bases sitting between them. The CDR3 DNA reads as TGCGCCAGCAGCCAAGATCCCACAGGGTCCTACGAGCAGTACTTC. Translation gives CASSQDPTGSYEQYF.